This TCR beta chain was sequenced in a study of blood T cell repertoires in COVID-19. Study in general: Samples of COVID-19 (acute and convalescent) were obtained from the United States, Italy and Spain. PBMCs, B-cell-depleted T cells, or T cells provided the cDNA or gDNA that made up the material.

Participants were placed into cohorts based on the clinical history they reported. As originally analysed: Cell counts per sample came from amplifying reference gene primers. This table comes from immunoSEQ multiplex PCR, and its TCRdb copy is limited to in-frame clones, with some not included. V and J calls and clone size are as listed in that table; D and trimming were resolved from the DNA. The table shows some 330,000 clones, with roughly 80% occurring only once. The sample consisted of PBMCs or T cells enriched from blood (not recorded which). This sequence was found in a woman aged 45 to 65 who had recovered from COVID-19.

This CDR3 is CASSSDRASPLHF. CDR3 DNA sequence: TGTGCCAGTAGTTCCGACAGAGCCTCACCCCTCCACTTT. This chain links TRBV19 with TRBJ1-6; D might be TRBD1 (5 bases). V gave up 5 bases and J gave up 10 bases, with 12 bases separating them. Germline-derived CDR1 and CDR2 are LNHDA and SQIVND (reference sequence). The CDR3 sequence is 13 residues long.